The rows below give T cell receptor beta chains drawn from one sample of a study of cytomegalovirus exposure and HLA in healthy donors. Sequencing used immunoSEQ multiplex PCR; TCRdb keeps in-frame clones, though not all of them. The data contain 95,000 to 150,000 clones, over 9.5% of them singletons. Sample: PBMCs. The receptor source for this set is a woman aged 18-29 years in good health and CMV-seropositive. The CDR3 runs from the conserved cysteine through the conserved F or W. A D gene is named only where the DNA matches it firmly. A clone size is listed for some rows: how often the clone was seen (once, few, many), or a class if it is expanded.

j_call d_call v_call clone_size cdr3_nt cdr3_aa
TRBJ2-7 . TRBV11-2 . TGTGCCAGCAGCGGAGAGGGGGTCGAGCAGTACTTC CASSGEGVEQYF
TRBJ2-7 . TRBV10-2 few TGCGCCAGCAGTGAATATATGGGGGGACGGTACGAGCAGTACTTC CASSEYMGGRYEQYF
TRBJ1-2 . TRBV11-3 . TGTGCCAGCAGCTTAGAGGGGAGTGTCTATGGCTACACCTTC CASSLEGSVYGYTF
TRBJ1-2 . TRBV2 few TGTGCCAGCAGTTGGTCCTCGGGGGGCTACACCTTC CASSWSSGGYTF
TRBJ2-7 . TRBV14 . TGTGCCAGCAGCCAAGCAGGGTCCCCCCCCTACGAGCAGTACTTC CASSQAGSPPYEQYF
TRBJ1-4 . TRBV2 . TGTGCCAGCACGACAGCCCGTTTCGGAAAACTGTTTTTT CASTTARFGKLFF
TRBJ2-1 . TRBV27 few TGTGCCAGCAGTTTTTATCTGCCGGCTAGTTCCTACAATGAGCAGTTCTTC CASSFYLPASSYNEQFF
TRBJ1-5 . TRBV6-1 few TGTGCCAGCAGTGCCCGGGGGGGTCAGCCCCAGCATTTT CASSARGGQPQHF
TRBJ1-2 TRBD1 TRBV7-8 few TGTGCCAGCAGCTTACGGGACAGGACTAACTATGGCTACACCTTC CASSLRDRTNYGYTF
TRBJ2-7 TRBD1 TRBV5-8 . TGTGCCAGCAGCCCAATGACAGGGGCAGACTACGAGCAGTACTTC CASSPMTGADYEQYF
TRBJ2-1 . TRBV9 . TGTGCCAGCAGCCCCCAGGTCAATGAGCAGTTCTTC CASSPQVNEQFF
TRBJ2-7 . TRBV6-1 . TGTGCCAGCACCCCCCTGACAGCAGTAGTGGACGAGCAGTACTTC CASTPLTAVVDEQYF
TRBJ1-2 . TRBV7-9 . TGTGCCAGCAGCCGCGAGCCCTATGGCTACACCTTC CASSREPYGYTF
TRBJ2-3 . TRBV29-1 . TGCAGCGTTGAAGATTATCTTGCGTTCAGCACAGATACGCAGTATTTT CSVEDYLAFSTDTQYF
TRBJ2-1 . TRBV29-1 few TGCAGCCCTTCATCGTTACAATACAATGAGCAGTTCTTC CSPSSLQYNEQFF
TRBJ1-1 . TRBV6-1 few TGTGCCGCCAGGGAAAACACTGAAGCTTTCTTT CAARENTEAFF
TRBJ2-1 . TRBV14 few TGTGCCAGCAGCCATGGCGGATTAGGGGCTTTGGGCTACAATGAGCAGTTCTTC CASSHGGLGALGYNEQFF
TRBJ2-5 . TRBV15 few TGTGCCACCAGCAGAGGAGGAGAGACCCAGTACTTC CATSRGGETQYF
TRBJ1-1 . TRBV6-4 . TGTGCCAGCAGTGAAGGGCAGGGTAACGCTTTCTTT CASSEGQGNAFF
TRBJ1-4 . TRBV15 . TGTGCCACCAGCAGAGATCCGGGGAATAATGAAAAACTGTTTTTT CATSRDPGNNEKLFF
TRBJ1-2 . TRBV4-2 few TGTGCCAGCAGCCAAGTAGAGGGTGAAGGCTACACCTTC CASSQVEGEGYTF
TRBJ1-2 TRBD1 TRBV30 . TGTGCCTGGAGTGAGACAGGGAGTTATGGCTACACCTTC CAWSETGSYGYTF
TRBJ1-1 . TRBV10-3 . TGTGCCACTCACGGGAATACTGAAGCTTTCTTT CATHGNTEAFF
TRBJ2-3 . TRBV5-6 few TGTGCCAGCAGCTTTCTTCCCCTCCTCACAGATACGCAGTATTTT CASSFLPLLTDTQYF
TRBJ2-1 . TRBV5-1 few TGCGCCAGTTCCCCCGGGACACCCCCCTTCAATGAGCAGTTCTTC CASSPGTPPFNEQFF
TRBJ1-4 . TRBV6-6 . TGTGCCAGCAGTTTCACGCCGGGAATTAATGAAAAACTGTTTTTT CASSFTPGINEKLFF
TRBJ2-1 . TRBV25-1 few TGTGCCAGCAGTCCCCAGGAGGGGATACGGGAGCAGTTCTTC CASSPQEGIREQFF